The sequence of this T cell receptor beta chain was determined in a study of T cell changes during pregnancy in multiple sclerosis. Clones were read by immunoSEQ multiplex PCR, and TCRdb kept only the in-frame ones, dropping some. Of approximately 64,000 clones listed, about nine tenths are singletons. The specimen was peripheral blood, collected in the second trimester of pregnancy. This receptor was identified in a female donor in good health, enrolled as a control in a pregnancy study.

Here the CDR3 reads CSVEAGAYGYTF. The CDR3 DNA sequence: TGCAGCGTTGAAGCAGGGGCTTATGGCTACACCTTC. This chain links TRBV29-1 with TRBJ1-2, with D tentatively TRBD1 (6 bases). CDR1 and CDR2 from the germline V gene are SQVTM and ANQGSEA. V lost 1 base and J 5 bases, leaving 8 bases between the germline ends. The CDR3 contains 12 residues.